The 11 T cell receptor beta chains below all came from one sample that was sequenced in a study of technical replicates of blood from several donors. Clones were sequenced by immunoSEQ multiplex PCR, and TCRdb holds only the in-frame ones, with some missing. Of 100,000 or so clones in the sample, roughly 94% were seen once. Sequencing input: T cells isolated from PBMCs. The receptor source for this set is a human donor in good health.

The chain is built from TRBV5-1 and TRBJ1-5; 10 nucleotides align to TRBD1. The CDR3 loop spans 14 amino acids. V was pared by 3 bases and J by 4 bases, with 1 base of the junction left unmatched. Germline CDR1 SGHRS, CDR2 YFSETQ. CDR3 in amino acids: CASSWTGGNQPQHF. The CDR3 coding sequence is TGCGCCAGCAGCTGGACAGGGGGAAATCAGCCCCAGCATTTT.

The chain joins TRBV29-1 to TRBJ2-7, with 7 bases that match TRBD1. CDR3 length equals 17 residues. V gave up 0 bases and J gave up 3 bases; unmatched junction bases: 14. Germline values: CDR1 SQVTM, CDR2 ANQGSEA. The DNA of the CDR3 is TGCAGCGTTGAAGAGGCAGGGGGTCAGGGGTTTTACTACGAGCAGTACTTC. This codes for CSVEEAGGQGFYYEQYF.

The chain carries TRBV7-9 and TRBJ2-7, with no clear D. CDR3 size: 13 residues. Germline assignment: CDR1 SEHNR and CDR2 FQNEAQ (reference sequence). The V end lost 1 base, the J end lost 5 bases, and 9 bases lay between the germline ends. The DNA of the CDR3 is TGTGCCAGCAGCTTAGACAGAATCAACGAGCAGTACTTC. Translated: CASSLDRINEQYF.

The V call is TRBV5-1, the J call TRBJ2-7, with 9 bases lining up with TRBD1. Losses at the gene ends were 2 bases for V and 7 bases for J; bases not matched to a gene: 7. Germline lookup yields CDR1 SGHRS and CDR2 YFSETQ. The CDR3 loop spans 14 amino acids. CDR3 sequence (DNA): TGCGCCAGCAGCTTAGACAGGGGGGTCTGGGAGCAGTACTTC. Its protein product is CASSLDRGVWEQYF.

The genes are TRBV4-1 and TRBJ1-5; D remains unclear. Germline CDR1 reads MGHRA; CDR2 reads YSYEKL. Trimming took off 4 bases at V and 0 bases at J, with 10 bases between the two ends. The length of the CDR3 is 15 residues. The chain's CDR3 is CASSPRTNSNQPQHF. For the CDR3, the DNA is TGCGCCAGCAGCCCTCGCACAAATAGCAATCAGCCCCAGCATTTT.

V is TRBV27 and J is TRBJ2-1, with 11 bases aligning to TRBD2. The CDR3 spans 15 residues. V was pared by 0 bases and J by 10 bases, with 5 bases of the junction left unmatched. The germline V gene encodes CDR1 MNHEY and CDR2 SMNVEV (reference sequence). For the CDR3, the DNA is TGTGCCAGCAGTTTATCACTAGCGGGAGTTGGCGAGCAGTTCTTC. This encodes CASSLSLAGVGEQFF.

The V call is TRBV2, the J call TRBJ2-3, with 7 positions matching TRBD1. V shed 11 bases, J shed 4 bases, and the junction held 15 bases outside the gene matches. The CDR3 sequence is 15 residues long. The germline V gene has CDR1 SNHLY and CDR2 FYNNEI. The CDR3 loop reads CAGHRSGTVSDTQYF. CDR3 DNA sequence: TGTGCCGGACACAGATCCGGGACAGTATCAGATACGCAGTATTTT.

The genes are TRBV27 and TRBJ2-3; TRBD2 aligns across 10 bases. V gave up 2 bases and J gave up 5 bases; unmatched junction bases: 4. The CDR3 length is 15 residues. Germline V lookup: CDR1 MNHEY, CDR2 SMNVEV (reference sequence). In DNA form, the CDR3 reads TGTGCCAGCAGTTTAGACGGACTAGCGGTAGATACGCAGTATTTT. It translates to CASSLDGLAVDTQYF.

The chain joins TRBV27 to TRBJ1-5, with D possibly being TRBD1 (6 bases). This CDR3 spans 14 amino acids. V shed 1 base and J shed 7 bases, with 11 bases lying between them. CDR1 and CDR2 from the germline V gene are MNHEY and SMNVEV (reference sequence). CDR3 DNA sequence: TGTGCCAGCAGTTTATTAGGGGGATACCAGCCCCAGCATTTT. It specifies CASSLLGGYQPQHF.

The sample holds one count of this clone. The chain is built from TRBV7-9 and TRBJ2-1; TRBD1 agrees at 7 bases. The CDR3 length is 12 residues. J lost 9 bases, V lost 8 bases, and 7 bases had no gene match. Germline V gene sequence: CDR1 SEHNR, CDR2 FQNEAQ (reference sequence). The CDR3 here is CASGQAKGEQFF. For the CDR3, the DNA is TGTGCCAGCGGACAGGCTAAAGGTGAGCAGTTCTTC.

This clone was seen only once. The J gene is TRBJ2-5, the V gene TRBV18, with 7 bases aligning to TRBD2. Germline V CDR1 and CDR2: KGHSH, LQKENI. This CDR3 region has 15 residues. V lost 2 bases, J lost 5 bases, and 8 bases stayed unmatched. The CDR3 coding sequence is TGTGCCAGCTCACCAAGGTGGGAGGGGACGGAGACCCAGTACTTC. Amino acids: CASSPRWEGTETQYF.